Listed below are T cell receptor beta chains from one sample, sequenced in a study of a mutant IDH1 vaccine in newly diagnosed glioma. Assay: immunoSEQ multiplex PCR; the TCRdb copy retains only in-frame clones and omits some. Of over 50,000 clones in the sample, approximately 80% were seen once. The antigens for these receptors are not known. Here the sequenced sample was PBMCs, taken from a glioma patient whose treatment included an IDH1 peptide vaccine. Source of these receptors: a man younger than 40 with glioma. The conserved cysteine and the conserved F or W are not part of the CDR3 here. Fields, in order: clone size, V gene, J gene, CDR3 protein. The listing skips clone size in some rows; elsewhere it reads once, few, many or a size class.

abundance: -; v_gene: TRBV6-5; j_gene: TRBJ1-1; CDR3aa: ASSSLGSTEAF
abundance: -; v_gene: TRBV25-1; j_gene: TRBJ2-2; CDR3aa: ASSEPGVRAGELF
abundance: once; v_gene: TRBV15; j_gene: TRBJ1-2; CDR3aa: ATSSTSVGYGYT
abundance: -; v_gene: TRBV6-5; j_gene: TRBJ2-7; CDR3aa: ASSQRDRAYEQY
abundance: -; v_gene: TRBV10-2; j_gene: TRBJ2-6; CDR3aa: ASSDYISSGANVLT
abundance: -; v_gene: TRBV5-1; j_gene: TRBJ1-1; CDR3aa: ASSLGSGGRATEAF
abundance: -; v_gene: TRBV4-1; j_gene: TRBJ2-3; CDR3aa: ASSQGSMTGDDGDTQY
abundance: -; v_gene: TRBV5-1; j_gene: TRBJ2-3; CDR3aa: ASSLGGTDTQY
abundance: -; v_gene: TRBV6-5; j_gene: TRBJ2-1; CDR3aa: ASSYSYGNERF
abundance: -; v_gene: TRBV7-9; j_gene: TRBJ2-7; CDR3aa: ASSLEQGTYEQY
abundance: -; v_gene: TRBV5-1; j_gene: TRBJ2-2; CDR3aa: ASSLDRGPNTGELF
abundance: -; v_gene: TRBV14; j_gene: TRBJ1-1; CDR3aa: ASSPSRTGGAF
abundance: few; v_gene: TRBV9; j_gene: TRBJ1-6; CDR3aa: ASSVEPGQNSPLH
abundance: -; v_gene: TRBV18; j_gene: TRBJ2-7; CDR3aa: ASSRSYEQY
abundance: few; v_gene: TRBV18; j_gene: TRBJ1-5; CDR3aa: ASSPRTGDQPQH
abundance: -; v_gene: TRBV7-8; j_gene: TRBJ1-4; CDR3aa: ASSQPGQGVEKLF
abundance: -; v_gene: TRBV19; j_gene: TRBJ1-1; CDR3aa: ASSSGSPNTEAF
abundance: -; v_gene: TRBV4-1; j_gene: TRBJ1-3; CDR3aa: ASSQGRGGLSGNTIY
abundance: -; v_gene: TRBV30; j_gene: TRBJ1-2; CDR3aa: AWSIPSGYT
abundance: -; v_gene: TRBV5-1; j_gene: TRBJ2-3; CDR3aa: ASKVGGGRADTQY
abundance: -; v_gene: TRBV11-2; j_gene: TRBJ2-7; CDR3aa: ASSLEGSSYEQY
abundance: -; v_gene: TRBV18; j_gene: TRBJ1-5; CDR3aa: ASSQGAGNQPQH
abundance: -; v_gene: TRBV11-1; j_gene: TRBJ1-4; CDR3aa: ASSFSPVGEKLF
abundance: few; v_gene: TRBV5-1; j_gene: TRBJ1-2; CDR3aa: ASSLDFYGYT